This T cell receptor (beta chain) was found in a study of response to subunit inactivated influenza vaccine. Germline V CDR1 and CDR2: MNHEY, SVGAGI. The V gene end was trimmed by 6 bases and the J gene end by 5 bases; junction bases not matched to a gene: 7. The CDR3 extends over 15 amino acids. TCRdb used MiXCR to reprocess the RT-PCR reads, holding one entry per CDR3 protein. This table holds hundreds of thousands of distinct CDR3 sequences, about 10% found once. This clonotype occurred a few times. The sample also formed part of further work on T cells expressing NK-cell markers. That source adds: For TCR beta, cDNA was produced by 5'RACE template switching with UMIs. Within the sequenced cohort of eight donors, seven exhibited HCMV seropositivity and one was seronegative.

The chain joins TRBV6-5 to TRBJ2-1; TRBD1 matches 10 bases. The source material was PBMCs from blood, sampled on the day of vaccination. The clonotype was recovered from a man aged 50 to 60 who received an inactivated influenza vaccine. Here the CDR3 reads CASRYRDRGHNEQFF. The CDR3 coding sequence is TGTGCCAGCAGATACCGGGACAGGGGACACAATGAGCAGTTCTTC.